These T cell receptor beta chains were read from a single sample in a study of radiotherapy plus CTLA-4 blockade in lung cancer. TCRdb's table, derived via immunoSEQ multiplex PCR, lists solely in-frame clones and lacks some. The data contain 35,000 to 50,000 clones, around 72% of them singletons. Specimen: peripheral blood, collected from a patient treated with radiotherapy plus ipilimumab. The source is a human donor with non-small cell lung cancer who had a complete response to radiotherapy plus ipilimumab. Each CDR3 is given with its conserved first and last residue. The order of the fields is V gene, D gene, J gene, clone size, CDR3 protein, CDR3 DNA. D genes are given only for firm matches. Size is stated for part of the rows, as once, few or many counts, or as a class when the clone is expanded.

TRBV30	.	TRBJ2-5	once	CAWNAGFLETQYF	TGTGCCTGGAACGCAGGGTTTCTGGAGACCCAGTACTTC
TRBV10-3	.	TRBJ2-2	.	CAISEMAVNTGELFF	TGTGCCATCAGTGAGATGGCGGTGAACACCGGGGAGCTGTTTTTT
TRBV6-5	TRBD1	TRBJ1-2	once	CASSYSIGQAYGYTF	TGTGCCAGCAGTTACTCGATAGGACAGGCCTATGGCTACACCTTC
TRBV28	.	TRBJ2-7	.	CASSLSGGLGYEQYF	TGTGCCAGCAGTTTATCGGGTGGGTTGGGCTACGAGCAGTACTTC
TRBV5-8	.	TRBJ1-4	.	CASSLGVEREEKLFF	TGTGCCAGCAGCTTGGGTGTGGAGAGGGAAGAAAAACTGTTTTTT
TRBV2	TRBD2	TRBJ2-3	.	CASRVTSASTDTQYF	TGTGCCAGCAGGGTGACTAGCGCCAGCACAGATACGCAGTATTTT
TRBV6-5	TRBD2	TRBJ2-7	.	CASSYSSSGASYEQYF	TGTGCCAGCAGTTACTCGTCTAGCGGAGCTTCCTACGAGCAGTACTTC
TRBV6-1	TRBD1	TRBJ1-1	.	CASSEGPAGGNTEAFF	TGTGCCAGCAGTGAAGGCCCAGCAGGGGGGAACACTGAAGCTTTCTTT
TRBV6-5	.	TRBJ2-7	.	CASSSFSLTGSYEQYF	TGTGCCAGCAGTTCCTTCAGCTTAACGGGGTCCTACGAGCAGTACTTC
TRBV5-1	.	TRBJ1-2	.	CASSLDQYGYTF	TGCGCCAGCAGCTTGGATCAGTATGGCTACACCTTC
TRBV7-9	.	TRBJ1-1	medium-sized	CASSITQGPEGEAFF	TGTGCCAGCAGCATCACACAGGGACCCGAGGGTGAAGCTTTCTTT
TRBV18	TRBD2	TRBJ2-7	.	CASSPPSGGPSSYEQYF	TGTGCCAGCTCACCACCATCGGGAGGGCCTAGCTCCTACGAGCAGTACTTC
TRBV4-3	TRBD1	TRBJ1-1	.	CASSPEGQSLVGAFF	TGCGCCAGCAGCCCGGAGGGACAGAGTTTGGTGGGAGCTTTCTTT
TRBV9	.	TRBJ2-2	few	CASSEPRLWELFF	TGTGCCAGCAGCGAGCCCCGTCTCTGGGAGCTGTTTTTT
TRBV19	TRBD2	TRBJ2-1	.	CASSIAGLASQFF	TGTGCCAGTAGTATAGCCGGACTAGCCTCTCAGTTCTTC
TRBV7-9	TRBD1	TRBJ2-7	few	CASSSGQGSYEQYF	TGTGCCAGCAGTTCTGGACAGGGCAGTTACGAGCAGTACTTC
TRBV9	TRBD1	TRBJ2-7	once	CASSVRDRENEQYF	TGTGCCAGCAGCGTCCGGGACAGGGAAAACGAGCAGTACTTC
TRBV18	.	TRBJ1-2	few	CASSPRRTEHGYTF	TGTGCCAGCTCACCTAGGAGGACGGAACATGGCTACACCTTC
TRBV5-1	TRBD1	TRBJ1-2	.	CASSLGEQGAGGYTF	TGCGCCAGCAGCTTGGGCGAACAGGGGGCCGGGGGCTACACCTTC
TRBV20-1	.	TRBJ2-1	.	CSARAQGKFF	TGCAGTGCTAGAGCGCAGGGGAAGTTCTTC
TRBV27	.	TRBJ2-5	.	CASSGQLKETQYF	TGTGCCAGCAGTGGGCAGTTGAAAGAGACCCAGTACTTC
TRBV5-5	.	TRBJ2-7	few	CASSLETGNTYEQYF	TGTGCCAGCAGCTTGGAGACAGGCAATACCTACGAGCAGTACTTC
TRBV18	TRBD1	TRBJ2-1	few	CASSQRGQYGEQFF	TGTGCCAGCTCGCAGAGGGGGCAATATGGTGAGCAGTTCTTC
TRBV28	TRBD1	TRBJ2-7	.	CASSFRWGQGIEQYF	TGTGCCAGCAGTTTCCGTTGGGGACAGGGGATAGAGCAGTACTTC
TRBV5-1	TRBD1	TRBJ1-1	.	CASRGGEGNTEAFF	TGCGCCAGCAGAGGGGGCGAGGGTAACACTGAAGCTTTCTTT
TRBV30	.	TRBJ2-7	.	CAWSVGWQGITYEQYF	TGTGCCTGGAGTGTAGGCTGGCAGGGTATAACCTACGAGCAGTACTTC
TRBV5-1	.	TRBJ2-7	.	CASSLGSVAEQYF	TGCGCCAGCAGCTTGGGTAGCGTCGCCGAGCAGTACTTC
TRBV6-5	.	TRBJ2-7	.	CASSGEAYEQYF	TGTGCCAGCAGCGGGGAAGCCTACGAGCAGTACTTC
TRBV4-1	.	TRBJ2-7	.	CASSQEPNPGSYEQYF	TGCGCCAGCAGCCAAGAACCCAATCCGGGATCCTACGAGCAGTACTTC
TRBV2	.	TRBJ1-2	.	CASSESRGLFF	TGTGCCAGCAGTGAATCTAGGGGACTCTTCTTC
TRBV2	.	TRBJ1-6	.	CASRATAYNSPLHF	TGTGCCAGCAGGGCCACAGCTTATAATTCACCCCTCCACTTT
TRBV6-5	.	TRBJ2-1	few	CASSFGSYNEQFF	TGTGCCAGCAGCTTCGGGTCCTACAATGAGCAGTTCTTC
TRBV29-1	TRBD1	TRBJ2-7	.	CSVAGTGVYEQYF	TGCAGCGTAGCCGGGACAGGGGTGTACGAGCAGTACTTC
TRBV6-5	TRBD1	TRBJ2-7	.	CASSYRQGVSEQYF	TGTGCCAGCAGTTACAGGCAGGGGGTCTCCGAGCAGTACTTC
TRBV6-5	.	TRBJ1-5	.	CASSYIYSNQPQHF	TGTGCCAGCAGTTACATATATAGCAATCAGCCCCAGCATTTT
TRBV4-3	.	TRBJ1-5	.	CASSQDGGTSQPQHF	TGCGCCAGCAGCCAAGATGGAGGGACTAGCCAGCCCCAGCATTTT
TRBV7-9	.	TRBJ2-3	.	CASSLDKGTDTQYF	TGTGCCAGCAGCTTGGACAAAGGCACAGATACGCAGTATTTT
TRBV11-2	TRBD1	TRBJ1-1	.	CASSVDRGREAFF	TGTGCCAGCAGCGTAGACAGGGGGCGAGAAGCTTTCTTT
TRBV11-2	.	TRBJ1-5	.	CASSLSNNQPQHF	TGTGCCAGCAGCCTATCCAACAATCAGCCCCAGCATTTT
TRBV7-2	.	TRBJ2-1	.	CASRPRGTSSYNEQFF	TGTGCCAGCAGGCCGAGGGGGACGAGCTCCTACAATGAGCAGTTCTTC
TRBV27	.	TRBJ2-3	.	CASSFWGRTDTQYF	TGTGCCAGCAGTTTCTGGGGCAGAACAGATACGCAGTATTTT
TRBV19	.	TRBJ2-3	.	CASLRGDTQYF	TGTGCCAGCCTACGGGGTGATACGCAGTATTTT
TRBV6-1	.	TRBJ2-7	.	CASSEDYLGGALGGSYEQYF	TGTGCCAGCAGTGAAGATTATTTAGGGGGGGCGCTGGGCGGGTCCTACGAGCAGTACTTC
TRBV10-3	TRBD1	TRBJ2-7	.	CAISPGQGYEQYF	TGTGCCATCAGTCCGGGACAGGGCTACGAGCAGTACTTC
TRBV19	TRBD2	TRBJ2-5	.	CASSGGEETQYF	TGTGCCAGTAGTGGGGGGGAAGAGACCCAGTACTTC
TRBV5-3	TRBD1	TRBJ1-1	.	CARSREQGADTEAFF	TGTGCCAGAAGCAGGGAACAGGGGGCGGACACTGAAGCTTTCTTT
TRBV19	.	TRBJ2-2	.	CASSIEVGRGGELFF	TGTGCCAGTAGTATTGAGGTGGGGCGTGGCGGGGAGCTGTTTTTT
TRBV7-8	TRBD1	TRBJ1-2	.	CASSLNDRALYTF	TGTGCCAGCAGCTTAAATGACAGGGCCCTATACACCTTC
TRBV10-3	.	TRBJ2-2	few	CAIKGAGELFF	TGTGCCATCAAGGGGGCCGGGGAGCTGTTTTTT
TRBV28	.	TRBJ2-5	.	CVSRVMGQYQETQYF	TGTGTCAGCAGAGTGATGGGACAATACCAAGAGACCCAGTACTTC
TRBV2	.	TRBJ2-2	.	CASSEEAPRNTGELFF	TGTGCCAGCAGCGAGGAGGCCCCGAGGAACACCGGGGAGCTGTTTTTT
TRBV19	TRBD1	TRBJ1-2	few	CASSTTGGKGGYTF	TGTGCCAGTAGTACCACAGGGGGCAAAGGCGGCTACACCTTC
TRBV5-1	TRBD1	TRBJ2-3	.	CASSLSGTGADTQYF	TGCGCCAGCAGCTTGAGTGGGACAGGAGCAGATACGCAGTATTTT
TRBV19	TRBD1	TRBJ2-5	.	CASSKGTGRWQETQYF	TGTGCCAGTAGCAAGGGGACAGGGAGGTGGCAAGAGACCCAGTACTTC